This T cell receptor beta chain was found in a study of beta chain features in type 1 diabetes. For the study at large: In age, gender and cell yields, patients were similar to healthy donors. Findings of the study overall: The study found moderately but significantly shorter TCRB CDR3s in all four CD4+ subsets of Type 1 diabetes patients. Diminished insertions and augmented deletions at VDJ junctions characterized type 1 diabetes patients.

Every donor had blood drawn once into heparin, approximately 120 mL on average. In its sample, this clone was seen once. What it recognizes is unknown. The CDR3 covers 15 residues. Germline assignment: CDR1 LNHDA and CDR2 SQIVND (reference sequence). Between the trimmed V and J ends, which lost 4 bases and 4 bases, there was a span of 14 bases. Investigators reverse transcribed all isolated RNA, so they sequenced expressed TCRB transcripts. There were 3 million to 4 million reads on average in the naive, central memory and regulatory T cell samples. Measured with immunoSEQ multiplex PCR; TCRdb has only the in-frame clones, and not every one. The sample carries a few hundred thousand clones, 9.5% to 10% recorded once.

The TCR comes from a man aged 30 to 45 with type 1 diabetes. Specimen: central memory CD4+ T cells from blood. The chain uses TRBV19 and TRBJ1-5, with a tentative D call TRBD1 (5 bases). The CDR3 DNA reads TGTGCCAGTAGTAACCCCGGGACCGTTAATCAGCCCCAGCATTTT. Translated, it gives CASSNPGTVNQPQHF.